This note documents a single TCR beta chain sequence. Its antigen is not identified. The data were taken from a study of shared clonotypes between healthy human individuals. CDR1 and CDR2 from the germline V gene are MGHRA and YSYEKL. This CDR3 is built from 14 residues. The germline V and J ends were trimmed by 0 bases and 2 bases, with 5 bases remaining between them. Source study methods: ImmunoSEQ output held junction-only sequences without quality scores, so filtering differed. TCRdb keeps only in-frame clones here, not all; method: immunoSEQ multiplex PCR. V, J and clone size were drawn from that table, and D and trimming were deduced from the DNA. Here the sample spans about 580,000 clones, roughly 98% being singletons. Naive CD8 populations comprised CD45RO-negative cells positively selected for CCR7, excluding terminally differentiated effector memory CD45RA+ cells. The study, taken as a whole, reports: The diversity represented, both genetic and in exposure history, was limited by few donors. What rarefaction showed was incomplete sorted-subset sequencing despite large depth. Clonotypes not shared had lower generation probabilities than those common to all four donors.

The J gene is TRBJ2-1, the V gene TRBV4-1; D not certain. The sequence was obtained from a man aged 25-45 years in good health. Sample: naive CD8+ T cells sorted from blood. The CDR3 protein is CASSQEETYNEQFF. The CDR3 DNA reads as TGCGCCAGCAGCCAAGAGGAGACCTACAATGAGCAGTTCTTC.